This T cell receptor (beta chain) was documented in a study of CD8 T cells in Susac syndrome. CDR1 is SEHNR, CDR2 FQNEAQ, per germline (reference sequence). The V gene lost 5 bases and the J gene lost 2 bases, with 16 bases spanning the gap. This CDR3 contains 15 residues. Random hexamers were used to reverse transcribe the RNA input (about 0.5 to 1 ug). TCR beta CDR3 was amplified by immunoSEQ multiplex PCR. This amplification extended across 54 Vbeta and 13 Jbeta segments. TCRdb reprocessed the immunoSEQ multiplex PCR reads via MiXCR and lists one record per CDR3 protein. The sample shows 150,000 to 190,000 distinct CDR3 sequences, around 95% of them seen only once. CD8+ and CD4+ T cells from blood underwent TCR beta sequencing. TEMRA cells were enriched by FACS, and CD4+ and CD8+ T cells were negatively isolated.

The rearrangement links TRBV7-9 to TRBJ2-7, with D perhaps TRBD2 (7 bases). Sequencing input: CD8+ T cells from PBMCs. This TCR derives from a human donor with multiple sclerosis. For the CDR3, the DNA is TGTGCCAGCAGCCCCGAGGGGGGGAGTCCCTACGAGCAGTACTTC. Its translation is CASSPEGGSPYEQYF. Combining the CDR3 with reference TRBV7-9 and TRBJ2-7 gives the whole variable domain DTGVSQNPRHKITKRGQNVTFRCDPISEHNRLYWYRQTLGQGPEFLTYFQNEAQLEKSRLLSDRFSAERPKGSFSTLEIQRTEQGDSAMYLCASSPEGGSPYEQYFGPGTRLTVT.